What follows are 24 T cell receptor beta chains derived from one specimen sequenced in a study of cytomegalovirus exposure and HLA in healthy donors. The primer mix had 60 Vbeta and 13 Jbeta primers. TCRdb's copy holds only in-frame clones and misses some; the assay was immunoSEQ multiplex PCR. The top ten clones hold under 5% of a sample with about 190,000 clones, approximately 75% of them seen once. Sequenced material: PBMCs. Receptors originate from a man younger than 40 in good health and CMV-seropositive.

The rearrangement joins TRBV7-2 to TRBJ2-7; D not resolved. The germline CDR1 and CDR2 sequences are SGHTA and FQGNSA. CDR3 length equals 15 residues. Trimming removed 0 bases at V and 0 bases at J, with 9 bases between. The CDR3 sequence: CASSLAASVSYEQYF. The CDR3, as DNA: TGTGCCAGCAGCTTAGCGGCCAGCGTCTCCTACGAGCAGTACTTC.

This rearrangement joins TRBV30 to TRBJ1-4, with 7 nucleotides matching TRBD1. Germline V lookup: CDR1 GTSNPN, CDR2 SVGIG (reference sequence). The CDR3 has 13 residues. J gave up 8 bases and V 1 base, and 4 bases lay outside the gene matches. The CDR3 nucleotides read TGTGCCTGGAGTGCCCTACAGGGGGAAAAACTGTTTTTT. It yields the protein CAWSALQGEKLFF.

The gene calls are TRBV28 and TRBJ1-1; D may be TRBD1 (6 bases). In germline, CDR1 is MDHEN, CDR2 SYDVKM. The CDR3 is made up of 16 amino acids. Trimming cost V 2 bases and J 0 bases, with 13 bases left between them. The CDR3, as DNA: TGTGCCAGCAGTTTAGCGAGGGGGGGGATGAACACTGAAGCTTTCTTT. Encoded protein: CASSLARGGMNTEAFF. Complete variable domain (other parts from reference TRBV28 and TRBJ1-1): DVKVTQSSRYLVKRTGEKVFLECVQDMDHENMFWYRQDPGLGLRLIYFSYDVKMKEKGDIPEGYSVSREKKERFSLILESASTNQTSMYLCASSLARGGMNTEAFFGQGTRLTVV.

This sequence joins TRBV11-3 and TRBJ2-1; 13 nucleotides line up with TRBD2. Trimming at V came to 1 base and at J to 7 bases, leaving 1 base not matched to a gene. This CDR3 comprises 15 residues. Germline V lookup: CDR1 SGHNT, CDR2 YENEEA. This CDR3 is CASSLGLAGGNEQFF. CDR3 sequence (DNA): TGTGCCAGCAGCTTAGGACTAGCGGGGGGAAATGAGCAGTTCTTC.

This rearrangement joins TRBV7-3 to TRBJ1-1; possibly TRBD1 for D (5 bases). Germline-derived CDR1 and CDR2 are SGHTA and FQGTGA. Trimming took 2 bases from V and 1 from J, leaving 5 bases between them. CDR3 size: 13 residues. The CDR3 reads CASSLDRNTEAFF. DNA for the CDR3: TGTGCCAGCAGCTTAGACAGGAACACTGAAGCTTTCTTT.

V usage is TRBV7-2 and J usage is TRBJ1-2, with D uncertain. V lost 1 base to trimming and J lost 6 bases, with 21 bases between them. Germline V gives CDR1 SGHTA, CDR2 FQGNSA. The CDR3 sequence is 17 residues long. The CDR3 DNA follows: TGTGCCAGCAGCTTAGTCTTACCTCGGAAGGTACGGGATGGCTACACCTTC. Its translation is CASSLVLPRKVRDGYTF. The full variable domain, completed using reference TRBV7-2 and TRBJ1-2, is GAGVSQSPSNKVTEKGKDVELRCDPISGHTALYWYRQSLGQGLEFLIYFQGNSAPDKSGLPSDRFSAERTGGSVSTLTIQRTQQEDSAVYLCASSLVLPRKVRDGYTFGSGTRLTVV.

The chain carries TRBV7-2 and TRBJ1-3, with TRBD1 identical over 8 bases. V gave up 3 bases and J gave up 0 bases; unmatched junction bases: 7. This CDR3 has 17 amino acids. Looked up from germline, CDR1 is SGHTA and CDR2 is FQGNSA. CDR3 sequence: CASSFGQGANSGNTIYF. Written as DNA, the CDR3 is TGTGCCAGCAGCTTCGGACAGGGAGCCAACTCTGGAAACACCATATATTTT.

This clone came up once. The rearrangement uses TRBV19 and TRBJ2-5, with D possibly TRBD2 on 5 matching bases. V lost 4 bases and J lost 3, with 9 bases in between. Germline V gene sequence: CDR1 LNHDA, CDR2 SQIVND (reference sequence). This CDR3 contains 13 residues. CDR3 amino acids: CASSTLTKETQYF. The CDR3 DNA sequence: TGTGCCAGTAGTACGCTGACTAAAGAGACCCAGTACTTC.

This chain connects TRBV10-3 to TRBJ2-7, with 13 bases identical to TRBD2. Per the germline V gene, CDR1 is ENHRY and CDR2 is SYGVKD. The ends lost 7 bases at V and 4 bases at J; junction bases unmatched: 10. The CDR3 loop spans 16 amino acids. In DNA, the CDR3 is TGTGCCATCACGGGTTTCCGGACTAGCGGGAGATACGAGCAGTACTTC. Translating gives CAITGFRTSGRYEQYF.

The V call is TRBV27, the J call TRBJ2-5; TRBD1 is a possible D gene (6 bases). V was pared by 4 bases and J by 1 base, with 13 bases between. This CDR3 contains 15 residues. Germline lookup yields CDR1 MNHEY and CDR2 SMNVEV (reference sequence). CDR3 DNA: TGTGCCAGCAGTTCACTGAGGGGGATCCAAGAGACCCAGTACTTC. It translates to CASSSLRGIQETQYF.

The V gene is TRBV7-9, the J gene TRBJ2-3; D possibly corresponds to TRBD1 (8 bases). The V gene's germline CDR1 is SEHNR and CDR2 FQNEAQ (reference sequence). The CDR3 has 12 residues. Trimming left V 9 bases short and J 6 bases short, with 13 bases between. The CDR3 DNA is TGTGCCAGTGGACAGGGAGGGGATACGCAGTATTTT. It is translated as CASGQGGDTQYF.

The chain links TRBV19 to TRBJ1-5; D not resolved. Trimming removed 3 bases at V and 5 bases at J, with 11 bases between. CDR1 and CDR2 (germline): LNHDA, SQIVND (reference sequence). The CDR3 is made up of 14 amino acids. Written as DNA, the CDR3 is TGTGCCAGTAGTATGGGAGGGCGAGATCAGCCCCAGCATTTT. It is translated as CASSMGGRDQPQHF.

The rearrangement uses TRBV4-2 and TRBJ1-2, with 9 bases matching TRBD1. The germline CDR1 and CDR2 sequences are LGHNA and YNFKEQ. This CDR3 spans 16 amino acids. The trim removed 3 bases at V and 4 bases at J, leaving 9 bases unmatched. CDR3 sequence reads: CASSQGAGTGLYGYTF. CDR3 sequence (DNA): TGTGCCAGCAGCCAGGGAGCCGGGACAGGGCTCTATGGCTACACCTTC.

This clone was recorded a few times. The V and J genes are TRBV5-6 and TRBJ2-7, with 10 bases identical to TRBD2. The trim removed 4 bases at V and 7 bases at J, leaving 11 bases unmatched. CDR3 length: 15 residues. Germline CDR1 reads SGHDT; CDR2 reads YYEEEE. In DNA, the CDR3 is TGTGCCAGCAGCGCCGCTAGCGGGAGTTGGGGGGAGCAGTACTTC. Protein product: CASSAASGSWGEQYF.

V and J are TRBV4-2 and TRBJ1-5, with a weak D call TRBD1 (5 bases). Germline V lookup: CDR1 LGHNA, CDR2 YNFKEQ. Trimming took off 1 base at V and 6 bases at J, with 10 bases between the two ends. The CDR3 contains 14 residues. The CDR3 DNA sequence: TGTGCCAGCAGCCAAGCGGGGGAGACTCAGCCCCAGCATTTT. Protein sequence: CASSQAGETQPQHF.

V usage is TRBV6-6 and J usage is TRBJ2-7, with 9 bases that match TRBD2. The junction had 11 bases not matched to a gene; V was cut back by 8 bases and J by 6 bases. Germline V gene data show CDR1 as MNHNY and CDR2 as SVGAGI (reference sequence). The CDR3 consists of 14 residues. The CDR3 here is CASSEQGGRGEQYF. The CDR3 DNA is TGTGCCAGCTCCGAACAGGGCGGGAGGGGCGAGCAGTACTTC.

This clone was picked up a small number of times. The J gene is TRBJ1-1, the V gene TRBV7-2, with a weak D call TRBD1 (5 bases). CDR1 SGHTA and CDR2 FQGNSA come from the germline V gene. The CDR3 consists of 12 residues. V dropped 5 bases and J dropped 11 bases, with 15 bases sitting between them. The CDR3 sequence is CASSPAGDWAFF. The CDR3 bases are TGTGCCAGCAGCCCAGCGGGGGATTGGGCTTTCTTT.

The V gene is TRBV5-4, the J gene TRBJ1-2; 9 positions match TRBD1. The CDR3 has 14 amino acids. The germline CDR1 and CDR2 sequences are SGHNT and YYREEE (reference sequence). J was trimmed by 2 bases and V by 4 bases; bases with no gene match: 3. The CDR3 spells CASSAGQGNYGYTF. In DNA, the CDR3 is TGTGCCAGCAGCGCAGGACAGGGGAACTATGGCTACACCTTC.

V gene TRBV28 combines with J gene TRBJ1-3; 9 nucleotides align to TRBD1. CDR3 length equals 17 residues. The germline V gene encodes CDR1 MDHEN and CDR2 SYDVKM. The V gene end was trimmed by 4 bases and the J gene end by 5 bases; junction bases not matched to a gene: 12. The CDR3 spells CASSSPSGTGRRNTIYF. The CDR3, as DNA: TGTGCCAGCAGTTCCCCATCCGGGACAGGGAGGAGAAACACCATATATTTT.

The chain joins TRBV6-6 to TRBJ2-6, with D uncertain. CDR3 length: 15 amino acids. Trimming removed 5 bases at V and 4 bases at J, with 12 bases between. Germline V gives CDR1 MNHNY, CDR2 SVGAGI (reference sequence). The CDR3, as DNA: TGTGCCAGCAGTCAGACTGTTCCGGGGGCCAACGTCCTGACTTTC. It specifies CASSQTVPGANVLTF.

The chain uses TRBV2 and TRBJ1-2; D may be TRBD1 (6 bases). The CDR3 is made up of 13 amino acids. V gave up 5 bases and J gave up 4 bases, with 11 bases separating them. Germline V gene lookup returns CDR1 SNHLY and CDR2 FYNNEI. CDR3 coding DNA: TGTGCCAGCAGTTTGGACAGCGCCTATGGCTACACCTTC. Translation: CASSLDSAYGYTF.

V gene TRBV6-6 combines with J gene TRBJ1-1; TRBD1 might be the D (5 bases). The V and J ends lost 2 bases and 4 bases respectively, with 11 bases between them. This CDR3 contains 14 residues. Germline values: CDR1 MNHNY, CDR2 SVGAGI (reference sequence). The CDR3 region has the DNA TGTGCCAGCAGTTACAGGCAGGGAGGCACTGAAGCTTTCTTT. Translation gives CASSYRQGGTEAFF.

This clone was observed a handful of times. Other DNA variants within this sample encode the same CDR3. This chain joins TRBV15 and TRBJ2-3; TRBD2 matches at 9 bases. This CDR3 region has 16 residues. The germline gives CDR1 LNHNV, CDR2 YYDKDF (reference sequence). Trimming at V came to 1 base and at J to 0 bases, leaving 2 bases not matched to a gene. The CDR3 DNA follows: TGTGCCACCAGCAGAGGAACTAGCGGGAGCACAGATACGCAGTATTTT. Amino acid sequence: CATSRGTSGSTDTQYF.

There are a few counts of this clone. This chain uses TRBV2 with TRBJ2-7, with 10 bases identical to TRBD2. The trim removed 8 bases at V and 1 base at J, leaving 8 bases unmatched. This CDR3 is 15 amino acids long. Per the germline V gene, CDR1 is SNHLY and CDR2 is FYNNEI. The CDR3 reads CASLRLAGSSYEQYF. The CDR3 DNA follows: TGTGCCAGCCTAAGACTAGCGGGCAGTTCCTACGAGCAGTACTTC.